Below, one TCR beta chain is given with its context. Its antigen is as yet unknown. The data are from a study of sequential checkpoint blockade in melanoma. Study summary: TCRβ was sequenced from DNA of about 94 pretreatment tumors. After nivolumab or ipilimumab alone, some 20 patients had week-13 rebiopsies.

Using immunoSEQ multiplex PCR, the repertoire was profiled, and TCRdb retains in-frame clones only, with some absent. Here the sample spans over 3,500 clones, about 23% being singletons. The treatment denotes: randomized to nivolumab then ipilimumab (arm A) or the reverse (arm B). The germline V gene encodes CDR1 LNHDA and CDR2 SQIVND (reference sequence). The CDR3 runs 15 residues. V lost 8 bases and J lost 3, with 19 bases in between. Findings and limits, study-wide: Clinical benefit was about 30 times likelier when tumor T-cell fraction and clonality increased.

Sequenced here: tumor tissue (inferred from file names), sampled from a patient given nivolumab and ipilimumab in sequence. This clonotype was obtained from a human donor with melanoma. The chain combines TRBV19 with TRBJ1-1; D might be TRBD1 (5 bases). CDR3 bases: TGTGCCAGTTCTACGACAGAGGGCTGGGACACTGAAGCTTTCTTT. Translated, it gives CASSTTEGWDTEAFF. The full variable domain, with the rest looked up from reference TRBV19 and TRBJ1-1, is DGGITQSPKYLFRKEGQNVTLSCEQNLNHDAMYWYRQDPGQGLRLIYYSQIVNDFQKGDIAEGYSVSREKKESFPLTVTSAQKNPTAFYLCASSTTEGWDTEAFFGQGTRLTVV.